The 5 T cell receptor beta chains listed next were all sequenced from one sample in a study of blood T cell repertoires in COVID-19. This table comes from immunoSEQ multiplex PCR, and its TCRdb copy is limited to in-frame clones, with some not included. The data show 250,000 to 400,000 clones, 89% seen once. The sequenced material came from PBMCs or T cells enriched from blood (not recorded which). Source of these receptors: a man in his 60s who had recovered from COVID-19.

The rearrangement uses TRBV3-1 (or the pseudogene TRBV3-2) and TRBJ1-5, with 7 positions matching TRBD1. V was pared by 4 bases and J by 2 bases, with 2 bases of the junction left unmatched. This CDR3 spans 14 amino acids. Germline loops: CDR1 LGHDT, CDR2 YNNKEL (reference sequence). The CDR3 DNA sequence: TGTGCCAGCAGCCTAGACAGGGGCAATCAGCCCCAGCATTTT. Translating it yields CASSLDRGNQPQHF.

CDR3 bases: TGTGCCAGCAGCCCTCCCGGGACTAGCAGGGGGCATGAGCAGTTCTTC. Translation: CASSPPGTSRGHEQFF. The V call is TRBV3-1 (or the pseudogene TRBV3-2), the J call TRBJ2-1, with D possibly being TRBD2 (9 bases). The CDR3 covers 16 residues. V was clipped by 4 bases and J by 8 bases, with 21 bases between them. Germline loops: CDR1 LGHDT, CDR2 YNNKEL (reference sequence).

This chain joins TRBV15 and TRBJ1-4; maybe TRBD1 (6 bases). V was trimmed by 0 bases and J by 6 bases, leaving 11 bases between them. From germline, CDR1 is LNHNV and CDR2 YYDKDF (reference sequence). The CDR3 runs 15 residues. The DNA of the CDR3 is TGTGCCACCAGCAGAGAGGCTGCAGGGGATGAAAAACTGTTTTTT. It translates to CATSREAAGDEKLFF. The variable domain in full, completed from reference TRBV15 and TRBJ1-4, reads DAMVIQNPRYQVTQFGKPVTLSCSQTLNHNVMYWYQQKSSQAPKLLFHYYDKDFNNEADTPDNFQSRRPNTSFCFLDIRSPGLGDTAMYLCATSREAAGDEKLFFGSGTQLSVL.

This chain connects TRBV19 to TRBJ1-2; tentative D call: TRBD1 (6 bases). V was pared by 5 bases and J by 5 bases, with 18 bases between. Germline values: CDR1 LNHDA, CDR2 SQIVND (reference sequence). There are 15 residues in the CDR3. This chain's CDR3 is CASSPQGRALYGYTF. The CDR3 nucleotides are TGTGCCAGTAGTCCGCAGGGGAGGGCTCTATATGGCTACACCTTC.

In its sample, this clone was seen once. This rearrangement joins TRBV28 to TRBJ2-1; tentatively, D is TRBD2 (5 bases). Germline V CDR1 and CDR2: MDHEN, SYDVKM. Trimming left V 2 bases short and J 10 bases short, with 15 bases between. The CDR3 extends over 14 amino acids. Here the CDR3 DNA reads TGTGCCAGCAGTTTAAGCTTACCCAGCGGAGAGCAGTTCTTC. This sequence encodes CASSLSLPSGEQFF.